This T cell receptor (beta chain) stems from a study of chemoradiotherapy in HPV16-positive cancers. Overall study context: Candidate HPV-specific clones and shared TCR motifs came from two HPV16-positive patients. Study outcomes and limitations: HPV-specific T cells were functionally defined from only a couple of HPV16-positive patients.

To note about this clone: Its target is unknown.

J lost 4 bases, V lost 7 bases, and 6 bases had no gene match. The V gene's germline CDR1 is MNHEY and CDR2 SMNVEV (reference sequence). There are 14 residues in the CDR3. Only in-frame clones appear in the TCRdb table, and some are missing; sequencing was by immunoSEQ multiplex PCR. This table holds roughly 70,000 clones, about 88% found once. The sequencing here drew on blood, taken from a patient who underwent chemoradiotherapy. J is TRBJ2-3 and V is TRBV27; 9 nucleotides match TRBD2. This receptor was obtained from a human donor with HPV-associated anogenital cancer. CDR3 amino acids: CASKRGRVSDTQYF. The CDR3 coding sequence is TGTGCCAGCAAGCGCGGGAGGGTCTCAGATACGCAGTATTTT.